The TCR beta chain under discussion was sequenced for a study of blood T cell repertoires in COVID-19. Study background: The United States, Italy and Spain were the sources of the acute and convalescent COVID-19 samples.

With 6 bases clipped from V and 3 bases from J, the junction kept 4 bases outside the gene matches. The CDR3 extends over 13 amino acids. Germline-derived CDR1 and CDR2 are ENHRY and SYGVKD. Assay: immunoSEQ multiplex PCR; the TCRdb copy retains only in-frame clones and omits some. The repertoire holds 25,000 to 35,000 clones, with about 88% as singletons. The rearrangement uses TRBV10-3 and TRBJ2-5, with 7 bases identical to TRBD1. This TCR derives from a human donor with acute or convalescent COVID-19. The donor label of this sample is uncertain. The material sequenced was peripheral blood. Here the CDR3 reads CAISWDSKETQYF. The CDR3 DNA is TGTGCCATCAGCTGGGACAGTAAAGAGACCCAGTACTTC.